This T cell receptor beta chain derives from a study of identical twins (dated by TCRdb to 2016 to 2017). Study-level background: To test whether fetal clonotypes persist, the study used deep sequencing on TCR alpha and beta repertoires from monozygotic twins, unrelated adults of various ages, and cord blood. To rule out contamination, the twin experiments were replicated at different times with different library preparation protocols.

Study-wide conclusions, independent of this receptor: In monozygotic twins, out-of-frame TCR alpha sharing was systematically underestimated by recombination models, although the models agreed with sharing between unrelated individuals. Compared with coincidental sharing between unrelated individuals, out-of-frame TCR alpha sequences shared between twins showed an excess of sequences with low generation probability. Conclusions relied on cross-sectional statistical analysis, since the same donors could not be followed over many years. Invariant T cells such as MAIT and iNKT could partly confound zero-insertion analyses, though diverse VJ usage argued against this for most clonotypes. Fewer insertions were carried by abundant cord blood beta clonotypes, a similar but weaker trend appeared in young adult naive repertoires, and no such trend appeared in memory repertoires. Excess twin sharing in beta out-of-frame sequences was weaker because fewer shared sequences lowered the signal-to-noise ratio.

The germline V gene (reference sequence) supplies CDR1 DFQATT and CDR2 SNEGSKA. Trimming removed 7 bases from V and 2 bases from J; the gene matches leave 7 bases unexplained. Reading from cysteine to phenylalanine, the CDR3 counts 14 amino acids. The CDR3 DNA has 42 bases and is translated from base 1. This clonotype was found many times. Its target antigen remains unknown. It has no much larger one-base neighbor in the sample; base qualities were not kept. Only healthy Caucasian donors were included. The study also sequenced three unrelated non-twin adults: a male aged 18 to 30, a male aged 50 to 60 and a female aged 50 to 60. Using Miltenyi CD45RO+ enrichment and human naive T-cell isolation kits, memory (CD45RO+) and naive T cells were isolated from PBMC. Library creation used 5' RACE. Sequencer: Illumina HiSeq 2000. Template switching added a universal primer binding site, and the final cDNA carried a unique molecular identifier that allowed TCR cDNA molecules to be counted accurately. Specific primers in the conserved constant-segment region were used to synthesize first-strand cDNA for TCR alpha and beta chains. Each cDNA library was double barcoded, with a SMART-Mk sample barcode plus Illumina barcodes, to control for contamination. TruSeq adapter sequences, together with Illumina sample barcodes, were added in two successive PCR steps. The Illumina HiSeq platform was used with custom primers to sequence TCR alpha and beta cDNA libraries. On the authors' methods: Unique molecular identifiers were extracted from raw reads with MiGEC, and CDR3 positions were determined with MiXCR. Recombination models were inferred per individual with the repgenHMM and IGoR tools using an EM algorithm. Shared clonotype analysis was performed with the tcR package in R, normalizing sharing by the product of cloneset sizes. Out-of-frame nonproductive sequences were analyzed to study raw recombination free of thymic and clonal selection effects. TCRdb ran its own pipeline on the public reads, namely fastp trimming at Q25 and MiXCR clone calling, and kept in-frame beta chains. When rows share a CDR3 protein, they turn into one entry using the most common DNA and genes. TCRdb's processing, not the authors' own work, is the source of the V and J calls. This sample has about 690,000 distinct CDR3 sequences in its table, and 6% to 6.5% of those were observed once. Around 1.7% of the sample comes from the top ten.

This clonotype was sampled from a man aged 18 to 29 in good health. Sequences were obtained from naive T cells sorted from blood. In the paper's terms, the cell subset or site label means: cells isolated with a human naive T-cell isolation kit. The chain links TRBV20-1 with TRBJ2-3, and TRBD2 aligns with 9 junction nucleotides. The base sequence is TGCAGTGGTTCGGGACTAGCAGTCACAGATACGCAGTATTTT. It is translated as CSGSGLAVTDTQYF.